Each of the 18 T cell receptor beta chains below was sequenced from the same sample in a study of T cells in Graves' hyperthyroidism and ophthalmopathy. Amplified TCR beta CDR3 regions derived from RNA transcripts. Researchers ran a first-round RT-PCR on the TCR CDR3 using the HTBI primer set. TCRdb called the multiplex PCR reads again in MiXCR, with one record for every CDR3 protein. The data show 600,000 or so distinct CDR3 sequences, about 43% seen once. The material sequenced was peripheral blood or thyroid tissue (not recorded which). The receptors were gathered from a woman aged 18-29 years with Graves' hyperthyroidism.

The J gene is TRBJ1-2, the V gene TRBV15; 7 bases fit TRBD1. The CDR3 sequence is 15 residues long. Germline loops: CDR1 LNHNV, CDR2 YYDKDF (reference sequence). Trimming took 1 base from V and 0 from J; bases not matched to a gene: 2. CDR3 bases: TGTGCCACCAGCAGAGCCGGGACAGCTAACTATGGCTACACCTTC. As protein: CATSRAGTANYGYTF.

The chain joins TRBV2 to TRBJ1-5; the D is unclear. The CDR3 sequence is 15 residues long. V was trimmed by 4 bases and J by 2 bases, leaving 12 bases between them. Germline V CDR1 and CDR2: SNHLY, FYNNEI. In DNA form, the CDR3 reads TGTGCCAGCAGTGCCTTTCTCGGAGGCAATCAGCCCCAGCATTTT. It encodes CASSAFLGGNQPQHF.

CDR3 nucleotides: TGTGCCAGCAACCTTGAGGGCGGGGAGACCCAGTACTTC. Translated: CASNLEGGETQYF. V usage is TRBV2 and J usage is TRBJ2-5; possibly TRBD2 for D (5 bases). The CDR3 totals 13 residues. In germline, CDR1 is SNHLY, CDR2 FYNNEI. V lost 7 bases and J lost 5, with 14 bases in between.

This clonotype was seen only once. The chain couples TRBV29-1 to TRBJ1-2; 9 bases line up with TRBD1. With 4 bases clipped from V and 8 bases from J, the junction kept 8 bases outside the gene matches. The CDR3 is 13 amino acids. CDR1 SQVTM and CDR2 ANQGSEA come from the germline V gene. The CDR3 sequence is CSVVIQGAGGYTF. Written as DNA, the CDR3 is TGCAGCGTTGTAATACAGGGGGCGGGCGGCTACACCTTC.

This clonotype was detected ten times or more. This chain joins TRBV6-5 and TRBJ1-4, with TRBD1 matching over 7 bases. V was pared by 6 bases and J by 4 bases, with 2 bases of the junction left unmatched. The length of the CDR3 is 13 residues. Germline V gives CDR1 MNHEY, CDR2 SVGAGI. For the CDR3, the DNA is TGTGCCAGCAGGGGGACAGATAATGAAAAACTGTTTTTT. Its translation: CASRGTDNEKLFF.

This clonotype was detected a few times. The rearrangement joins TRBV14 to TRBJ2-7, with D perhaps TRBD2 (6 bases). The CDR3 sequence is 15 residues long. V lost 4 bases and J 0 bases, leaving 13 bases between the germline ends. Per germline, CDR1 SGHDN and CDR2 FVKESK. The CDR3 DNA is TGTGCCAGCAGCCCTGCCCCGGGAGACTCCTACGAGCAGTACTTC. It encodes CASSPAPGDSYEQYF.

The chain links TRBV7-9 to TRBJ2-7; 11 nucleotides match TRBD2. There are 16 residues in the CDR3. Germline V gene lookup returns CDR1 SEHNR and CDR2 FQNEAQ (reference sequence). Trimming took 3 bases from V and 4 from J; bases not matched to a gene: 8. CDR3 in amino acids: CASSFPLAGGLYEQYF. The CDR3 nucleotides read TGTGCCAGCAGCTTCCCCTTAGCGGGAGGGCTGTACGAGCAGTACTTC.

A few counts support this clonotype. The genes are TRBV25-1 and TRBJ1-6, with D possibly matching TRBD1 (6 bases). CDR3 size: 16 residues. Trimming cost V 4 bases and J 8 bases, with 18 bases left between them. Germline V gene sequence: CDR1 MGHDK, CDR2 SYGVNS. CDR3 region: CASSAREGRGHSPLHF. In nucleotides, the CDR3 is TGTGCCAGCAGTGCTAGAGAGGGCAGGGGACATTCACCCCTCCACTTT.

This clonotype turned up a few times. The chain is built from TRBV20-1 and TRBJ1-5; D is unresolved. The V gene's germline CDR1 is DFQATT and CDR2 SNEGSKA (reference sequence). The CDR3 has 12 residues. Between the trimmed V and J ends, which lost 6 bases and 1 base, there was a span of 7 bases. The DNA of the CDR3 is TGCAGTGCGTCCAGGAGCAATCAGCCCCAGCATTTT. This sequence encodes CSASRSNQPQHF.

This clonotype showed up just a few times. The chain employs TRBV7-4 and TRBJ1-2, with 10 bases that match TRBD1. Germline-derived CDR1 and CDR2 are SGHVT and SQSDAQ. Trimming took 6 bases from V and 4 from J; bases not matched to a gene: 11. CDR3 length equals 16 residues. For the CDR3, the DNA is TGTGCCAGCAGTTCTGGGACAGGGGCCTATATCTATGGCTACACCTTC. Its translation: CASSSGTGAYIYGYTF.

This sequence joins TRBV15 and TRBJ2-6, with a tentative D call TRBD2 (6 bases). Germline CDR1 is LNHNV and CDR2 is YYDKDF (reference sequence). The CDR3 contains 16 residues. Between the trimmed V and J ends, which lost 3 bases and 0 bases, there was a span of 9 bases. The chain's CDR3 is CATSSYGGSGANVLTF. CDR3 sequence (DNA): TGTGCCACCAGCAGTTACGGGGGCTCTGGGGCCAACGTCCTGACTTTC. Drawing the rest from reference TRBV15 and TRBJ2-6, the complete variable domain is DAMVIQNPRYQVTQFGKPVTLSCSQTLNHNVMYWYQQKSSQAPKLLFHYYDKDFNNEADTPDNFQSRRPNTSFCFLDIRSPGLGDTAMYLCATSSYGGSGANVLTFGAGSRLTVL.

The chain recombines TRBV15 with TRBJ1-2, with 7 bases aligning to TRBD1. Germline CDR1 is LNHNV and CDR2 is YYDKDF (reference sequence). CDR3 size: 14 residues. After removal of 5 bases from V and 4 bases from J, the junction contained 7 bases not matched to a gene. The CDR3 DNA is TGTGCCACCAGCTCTCAGGGGGTAGCCTATGGCTACACCTTC. Encoded protein: CATSSQGVAYGYTF.

This clonotype has ten or more counts. V usage is TRBV29-1 and J usage is TRBJ1-4; D may be TRBD1 (5 bases). The CDR3 runs 13 residues. Trimming stripped 7 bases from V and 0 bases from J, with 9 bases between. The V gene's germline CDR1 is SQVTM and CDR2 ANQGSEA. The CDR3 DNA sequence: TGCAGCGCCGGCAGGGCAACTAATGAAAAACTGTTTTTT. Amino acids: CSAGRATNEKLFF. Full variable domain (remainder filled in from reference TRBV29-1 and TRBJ1-4): SAVISQKPSRDICQRGTSLTIQCQVDSQVTMMFWYRQQPGQSLTLIATANQGSEATYESGFVIDKFPISRPNLTFSTLTVSNMSPEDSSIYLCSAGRATNEKLFFGSGTQLSVL.

At least ten counts were recorded for this clonotype. Here the CDR3 DNA reads TGTGCCAGCAGTGACCACCGGGGCTCTGGAAACACCATATATTTT. It translates to CASSDHRGSGNTIYF. This chain connects TRBV2 to TRBJ1-3, with D unresolved. Germline assignment: CDR1 SNHLY and CDR2 FYNNEI. The CDR3 covers 15 residues. Trimming stripped 3 bases from V and 0 bases from J, with 9 bases between.

This clonotype showed up just once. No conserved phenylalanine or tryptophan is present at the end of the CDR3, so a read error is the likely explanation. The rearrangement joins TRBV19 to TRBJ1-5; D gene unclear. Per the germline V gene, CDR1 is LNHDA and CDR2 is SQIVND (reference sequence). The CDR3 has 12 amino acids. Trimming shortened V by 7 bases and J by 1 base, and 5 bases separated the two germline ends. The CDR3 sequence is CASKRSNQPQHL. In DNA, the CDR3 is TGTGCCAGTAAGAGGAGCAATCAGCCCCAGCATCTT.

This clonotype has just one count. The chain carries TRBV7-2 and TRBJ2-7; 8 positions agree with TRBD2. In germline, CDR1 is SGHTA, CDR2 FQGNSA. V was pared by 6 bases and J by 3 bases, with 7 bases of the junction left unmatched. The CDR3 extends over 14 amino acids. The CDR3, as DNA: TGTGCCAGCAGTTACTTAGCGGGATACTACGAGCAGTACTTC. Protein: CASSYLAGYYEQYF.

This chain joins TRBV24-1 and TRBJ1-2; D is possibly TRBD1 (5 bases). The length of the CDR3 is 15 residues. Germline values: CDR1 KGHDR, CDR2 SFDVKD. V lost 2 bases and J lost 8, with 17 bases in between. CDR3 residues: CATSDWRGTQLGYTF. CDR3 coding DNA: TGTGCCACCAGTGATTGGAGAGGGACTCAGTTGGGCTACACCTTC.

This clonotype was counted at least ten times. The genes are TRBV25-1 and TRBJ1-2; 8 bases are a match to TRBD1. The germline V gene encodes CDR1 MGHDK and CDR2 SYGVNS. Germline trimming cut 3 bases from V and 4 bases from J; bases unmatched to any gene: 7. CDR3 length: 15 residues. As DNA, the CDR3 is TGTGCCAGCAGTGACGGGACAGGACATGGCTATGGCTACACCTTC. This gives the protein CASSDGTGHGYGYTF.